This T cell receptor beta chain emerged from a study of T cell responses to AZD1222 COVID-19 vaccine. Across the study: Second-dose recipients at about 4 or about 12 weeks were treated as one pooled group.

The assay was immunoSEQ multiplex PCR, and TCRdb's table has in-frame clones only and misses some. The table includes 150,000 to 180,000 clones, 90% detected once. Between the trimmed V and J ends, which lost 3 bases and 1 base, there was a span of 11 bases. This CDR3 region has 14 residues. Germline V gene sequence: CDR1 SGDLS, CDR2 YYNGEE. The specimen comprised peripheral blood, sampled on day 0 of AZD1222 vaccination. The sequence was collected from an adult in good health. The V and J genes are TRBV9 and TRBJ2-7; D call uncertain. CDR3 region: CASSDGLVSYEQYF. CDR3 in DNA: TGTGCCAGCAGCGATGGATTGGTTTCCTACGAGCAGTACTTC.